The 26 T cell receptor beta chains given below trace back to one sample, sequenced in a study of beta chain features in type 1 diabetes. The entirety of the isolated RNA underwent reverse transcription, so expressed TCRB transcripts were sequenced. TCRdb's copy holds only in-frame clones and misses some; the assay was immunoSEQ multiplex PCR. The sample shows about 340,000 clones, roughly 14% of them seen only once. Their target antigens are unknown. Study-wide results and limits: TCRB CDR3 length was moderately but significantly reduced in all four CD4+ subsets of Type 1 diabetes patients.

Sequencing used naive CD4+ T cells from blood. The receptors derive from a woman in her late teens or twenties with type 1 diabetes.

The V call is TRBV11-2, the J call TRBJ2-3; TRBD1 aligns across 10 bases. Unmatched junction bases numbered 11, after V lost 5 bases and J lost 0 bases. The CDR3 length is 18 residues. Germline V gives CDR1 SGHAT, CDR2 FQNNGV. CDR3 residues: CASSNLLGTGASTDTQYF. The CDR3 coding sequence is TGTGCCAGCAGCAACTTGCTCGGGACAGGGGCTAGCACAGATACGCAGTATTTT.

This rearrangement joins TRBV7-2 to TRBJ2-1, with D hard to call. Trimming took off 5 bases at V and 5 bases at J, with 28 bases between the two ends. The CDR3 length is 19 residues. CDR1 and CDR2 from the germline V gene are SGHTA and FQGNSA. The CDR3 DNA reads as TGTGCCAGCAGCGCTCTAGGCCCCCGACTGGTCCTCCTAAACAATGAGCAGTTCTTC. It codes for CASSALGPRLVLLNNEQFF.

This clone occurred a few times. The CDR3 bases are TGTGCCAGCAGCTTACTAGCGGGAGGGCCGGGTGAGCAGTTCTTC. Translation gives CASSLLAGGPGEQFF. The rearrangement joins TRBV7-3 to TRBJ2-1; 12 positions agree with TRBD2. Germline-derived CDR1 and CDR2 are SGHTA and FQGTGA. The junction had 5 bases not matched to a gene; V was cut back by 2 bases and J by 9 bases. CDR3 length equals 15 residues.

The chain couples TRBV10-3 to TRBJ2-2; a weak D match, TRBD2 (5 bases). Germline CDR1 ENHRY, CDR2 SYGVKD. The V end was cut by 6 bases, the J end by 0 bases, with 11 bases between. The CDR3 is made up of 15 amino acids. CDR3 nucleotide sequence: TGTGCCATCAGCAGCGGTTCCACGAACACCGGGGAGCTGTTTTTT. As protein: CAISSGSTNTGELFF.

This clone occurred once. The chain recombines TRBV12-5 with TRBJ1-5; 8 bases line up with TRBD1. CDR1 is LGHNT and CDR2 is FRNRAP in the germline V gene. The V segment lost 4 bases and the J segment 1 base; nucleotides outside the gene matches: 6. This CDR3 is built from 16 residues. The CDR3 nucleotides read TGTGCTAGTGGTTCCTCGACAGGGGCCAGCAATCAGCCCCAGCATTTT. Protein product: CASGSSTGASNQPQHF.

In this sample, this clone turned up a few times. The V and J genes are TRBV30 and TRBJ2-1; 16 bases match TRBD2. V trimming: 5 bases; J trimming: 11 bases; junction bases outside the gene matches: 6. The CDR3 is 14 amino acids. CDR1 is GTSNPN and CDR2 is SVGIG in the germline V gene (reference sequence). The CDR3 region has the DNA TGTGCCTGGGAGCCGGGACTAGCGGGAGGGAAGCAGTTCTTC. Its protein is CAWEPGLAGGKQFF.

The rearrangement links TRBV5-6 to TRBJ2-2; TRBD2 matches 8 bases. V was pared by 0 bases and J by 3 bases, with 7 bases of the junction left unmatched. CDR3 length equals 17 residues. Germline V gene sequence: CDR1 SGHDT, CDR2 YYEEEE. CDR3 sequence reads: CASSLGGLAGYTGELFF. The DNA for the CDR3 is TGTGCCAGCAGCTTGGGAGGATTAGCGGGATACACCGGGGAGCTGTTTTTT.

V and J are TRBV2 and TRBJ2-2, with D unresolved. CDR1 SNHLY and CDR2 FYNNEI come from the germline V gene. The CDR3 contains 14 residues. V was clipped by 6 bases and J by 2 bases, with 10 bases between them. The CDR3 sequence is CASSLEANTGELFF. CDR3 DNA sequence: TGTGCCAGCAGCCTCGAGGCTAACACCGGGGAGCTGTTTTTT.

This clone was seen more than once but under ten times. The chain links TRBV7-2 to TRBJ1-2, with 7 bases that match TRBD1. The CDR3 length is 14 residues. The V gene's germline CDR1 is SGHTA and CDR2 FQGNSA. Unmatched junction bases numbered 3, after V lost 3 bases and J lost 2 bases. The CDR3 DNA reads as TGTGCCAGCAGCTTTGGGACAGACAACTATGGCTACACCTTC. It specifies CASSFGTDNYGYTF.

This clone was seen a few times. The CDR3 nucleotides read TGTGCCAGCAGCGTTAACAGGGGGAGTCAGCCCCAGCATTTT. Amino acid sequence: CASSVNRGSQPQHF. The V gene is TRBV7-2, the J gene TRBJ1-5, with 8 positions matching TRBD1. This CDR3 is built from 14 residues. The V and J ends lost 5 bases and 6 bases, in that order; junction bases with no gene match: 6. Germline CDR1 and CDR2: SGHTA and FQGNSA.

This sequence joins TRBV7-2 and TRBJ2-7, with 7 bases aligning to TRBD2. Germline V gives CDR1 SGHTA, CDR2 FQGNSA. CDR3 length: 14 residues. V was clipped by 7 bases and J by 6 bases; unmatched bases: 12. In DNA form, the CDR3 reads TGTGCCAGCAACACCGGGACTACAACCGTCGAGCAGTACTTC. It is translated as CASNTGTTTVEQYF.

V gene TRBV21-1 combines with J gene TRBJ2-5; TRBD1, the D gene given by the table, was not confirmed from the DNA. TRBV21-1 is a documented pseudogene. The CDR3 extends over 15 amino acids. The DNA of the CDR3 is TGTGCCAGCAGCGCCCAGGACAGGGGTTGTGAGACCCAGTACTTC. Translated, it gives CASSAQDRGCETQYF.

This clone showed up just a few times. The V gene is TRBV30, the J gene TRBJ1-5, with no clear D. Germline V gene sequence: CDR1 GTSNPN, CDR2 SVGIG (reference sequence). Deletions cut 0 bases from V and 6 bases from J, with 9 bases between. The CDR3 contains 13 residues. This CDR3 reads CAWSVLTAQPQHF. CDR3 coding DNA: TGTGCCTGGAGTGTACTAACGGCTCAGCCCCAGCATTTT.

This clone was counted a few times. J is TRBJ1-5 and V is TRBV29-1; tentative D call: TRBD1 (5 bases). Trimming removed 6 bases at V and 0 bases at J, with 21 bases between. CDR3 length: 17 residues. Per germline, CDR1 SQVTM and CDR2 ANQGSEA. The CDR3 loop reads CSVGPGPGVYSNQPQHF. In nucleotides, the CDR3 is TGCAGCGTCGGCCCGGGACCGGGGGTTTATAGCAATCAGCCCCAGCATTTT.

The J gene is TRBJ1-1, the V gene TRBV18, with a possible D match to TRBD1 (6 bases). V shed 5 bases and J shed 1 base, with 11 bases lying between them. This CDR3 region has 14 residues. The germline gives CDR1 KGHSH, CDR2 LQKENI. CDR3 DNA sequence: TGTGCCAGCTCAACGACAGGAACGAACACTGAAGCTTTCTTT. The encoded protein is CASSTTGTNTEAFF.

V and J are TRBV6-6 and TRBJ2-7; 12 bases line up with TRBD2. This CDR3 region has 15 residues. Germline CDR1 MNHNY, CDR2 SVGAGI (reference sequence). V was pared by 5 bases and J by 2 bases, with 4 bases of the junction left unmatched. In DNA, the CDR3 is TGTGCCAGCAGTACGGGACTAGCGGGCCCCTACGAGCAGTACTTC. Amino acids: CASSTGLAGPYEQYF.

This clone turned up a few times. This sequence joins TRBV27 and TRBJ1-2; 9 bases agree with TRBD1. The ends lost 5 bases at V and 5 bases at J; junction bases unmatched: 12. This CDR3 has 16 amino acids. Germline V CDR1 and CDR2: MNHEY, SMNVEV (reference sequence). The DNA for the CDR3 is TGTGCCAGCAGTCTCACCAGGACAGGGGAGTTGTATGGCTACACCTTC. Translation gives CASSLTRTGELYGYTF.

The chain couples TRBV4-2 to TRBJ2-3; 8 nucleotides align to TRBD1. The CDR3 runs to 15 residues. With V trimmed by 1 base and J by 4 bases, 4 bases remained unmatched. Looked up from germline, CDR1 is LGHNA and CDR2 is YNFKEQ. CDR3 coding DNA: TGTGCCAGCAGCCAAGGACAGGGGCGCGCAGATACGCAGTATTTT. It translates to CASSQGQGRADTQYF.

In DNA, the CDR3 is TGTGCCTGGATTCCAGGACTAGCGGGAGTAGTAGATACGCAGTATTTT. It yields the protein CAWIPGLAGVVDTQYF. The chain recombines TRBV30 with TRBJ2-3; 13 nucleotides align to TRBD2. This CDR3 comprises 16 residues. V lost 4 bases and J lost 5; bases outside the gene matches: 9. CDR1 is GTSNPN, CDR2 SVGIG, per germline (reference sequence).

This clone occurred a few times. The V and J genes are TRBV25-1 and TRBJ1-1; 7 bases map to TRBD1. The germline V gene encodes CDR1 MGHDK and CDR2 SYGVNS. With 5 bases clipped from V and 3 bases from J, the junction kept 6 bases outside the gene matches. The CDR3 runs to 14 residues. The CDR3 DNA reads TGTGCCAGCAGTTCCGACAGGGTTTACACTGAAGCTTTCTTT. Translation: CASSSDRVYTEAFF.

This clone was recorded a few times. This rearrangement joins TRBV19 to TRBJ2-5, with 9 bases lining up with TRBD1. The V and J ends lost 6 bases and 5 bases, in that order; junction bases with no gene match: 7. In germline, CDR1 is LNHDA, CDR2 SQIVND (reference sequence). This CDR3 has 14 residues. CDR3 region: CASRGPQGAETQYF. In nucleotides, the CDR3 is TGTGCCAGTAGGGGCCCACAGGGGGCTGAGACCCAGTACTTC.

This clone showed up just a few times. The chain recombines TRBV6-5 with TRBJ2-1; 9 positions match TRBD2. The V gene's germline CDR1 is MNHEY and CDR2 SVGAGI. This CDR3 region has 16 residues. With V trimmed by 2 bases and J by 4 bases, 6 bases remained unmatched. CDR3 sequence: CASSYLPSGTYNEQFF. The CDR3 DNA reads as TGTGCCAGCAGTTACCTACCTAGCGGGACTTACAATGAGCAGTTCTTC.

This sequence joins TRBV30 and TRBJ2-5; TRBD1 matches 10 bases. The CDR3 spans 15 residues. Trimming cost V 4 bases and J 5 bases; bases outside gene matches: 10. CDR1 and CDR2 (germline): GTSNPN, SVGIG (reference sequence). CDR3 DNA sequence: TGTGCCTGGAATTTCGTCGGGACAGGGGTTGAGACCCAGTACTTC. Protein sequence: CAWNFVGTGVETQYF.

V usage is TRBV5-4 and J usage is TRBJ2-7, with 8 bases identical to TRBD2. Germline V lookup: CDR1 SGHNT, CDR2 YYREEE (reference sequence). This CDR3 comprises 13 residues. Germline trimming cut 5 bases from V and 5 bases from J; bases unmatched to any gene: 6. The CDR3 sequence: CASRPGTRDEQYF. The CDR3 DNA is TGTGCCAGCAGACCCGGGACTAGAGACGAGCAGTACTTC. Based on the CDR3 plus reference TRBV5-4 and TRBJ2-7, the full variable domain is ETGVTQSPTHLIKTRGQQVTLRCSSQSGHNTVSWYQQALGQGPQFIFQYYREEENGRGNFPPRFSGLQFPNYSSELNVNALELDDSALYLCASRPGTRDEQYFGPGTRLTVT.

This clone has just a few counts. V is TRBV7-9 and J is TRBJ1-1; D is unclear. CDR3 length: 13 residues. V dropped 5 bases and J dropped 1 base, with 8 bases sitting between them. The germline gives CDR1 SEHNR, CDR2 FQNEAQ (reference sequence). CDR3 DNA: TGTGCCAGCAGCATGAAGCAGAACACTGAAGCTTTCTTT. The encoded protein is CASSMKQNTEAFF.

The chain links TRBV4-3 to TRBJ1-1; 8 bases are a match to TRBD1. This CDR3 has 13 residues. Germline trimming cut 1 base from V and 7 bases from J; bases unmatched to any gene: 2. CDR1 is LGHNA and CDR2 is YSLEER in the germline V gene. The CDR3 coding sequence is TGCGCCAGCAGCCAAGTCGACAGGGGTGAAGCTTTCTTT. It is translated as CASSQVDRGEAFF.